Presented here are 29 T cell receptor beta chains from one specimen sequenced in a study of blood T cell repertoires in COVID-19. Profiled with immunoSEQ multiplex PCR; TCRdb holds only in-frame clones, not every one. The top ten hold approximately 2.4% of the sample, which has about 230,000 clones, 85% to 90% seen once. The sequencing input was peripheral blood. The receptor source for this set is a young man with COVID-19, enrolled during active disease.

This clone was seen just once. The chain recombines TRBV27 with TRBJ2-7, with D possibly TRBD1 on 5 matching bases. CDR3 length: 14 amino acids. Trimming took off 2 bases at V and 2 bases at J, with 10 bases between the two ends. Germline lookup yields CDR1 MNHEY and CDR2 SMNVEV (reference sequence). The CDR3 protein is CASSLNPGTYEQYF. The CDR3 bases are TGTGCCAGCAGTTTAAACCCAGGGACCTACGAGCAGTACTTC.

In this sample, this clone turned up once. The chain employs TRBV14 and TRBJ1-1, with 8 bases lining up with TRBD1. Germline V gene lookup returns CDR1 SGHDN and CDR2 FVKESK. The trim removed 1 base at V and 1 base at J, leaving 14 bases unmatched. The CDR3 runs to 19 residues. CDR3 loop: CASSQVPKVSGTGNTEAFF. DNA for the CDR3: TGTGCCAGCAGCCAAGTACCTAAAGTTTCCGGGACAGGGAACACTGAAGCTTTCTTT.

The CDR3 region is CASSMTQGANTEAFF. Written as DNA, the CDR3 is TGTGCCAGCAGCATGACACAGGGGGCGAACACTGAAGCTTTCTTT. V is TRBV7-9 and J is TRBJ1-1; 9 bases match TRBD1. The V gene's germline CDR1 is SEHNR and CDR2 FQNEAQ (reference sequence). The ends lost 5 bases at V and 1 base at J; junction bases unmatched: 5. The CDR3 has 15 amino acids. Filled out from reference TRBV7-9 and TRBJ1-1, the complete variable domain reads DTGVSQNPRHKITKRGQNVTFRCDPISEHNRLYWYRQTLGQGPEFLTYFQNEAQLEKSRLLSDRFSAERPKGSFSTLEIQRTEQGDSAMYLCASSMTQGANTEAFFGQGTRLTVV.

The sample holds one count of this clone. This chain uses TRBV7-3 with TRBJ1-1, with TRBD1 as a possible D gene (6 bases). The CDR3 spans 12 residues. V was cut by 7 bases and J by 4 bases, with 10 bases left in between. CDR1 and CDR2 from the germline V gene are SGHTA and FQGTGA. The chain's CDR3 is CASTRGGTEAFF. The CDR3 DNA is TGTGCCAGCACCAGAGGGGGCACTGAAGCTTTCTTT.

The rearrangement links TRBV5-4 to TRBJ1-3; 10 nucleotides match TRBD1. The J segment lost 3 bases and the V segment lost 4 bases, leaving 7 bases of the junction unmatched. This CDR3 is built from 16 residues. The germline gives CDR1 SGHNT, CDR2 YYREEE (reference sequence). The CDR3 DNA is TGTGCCAGCAGCGCTATCGGGACAGGGGATGGAAACACCATATATTTT. Translated, it gives CASSAIGTGDGNTIYF.

The chain joins TRBV20-1 to TRBJ1-2; D gene unclear. Germline-derived CDR1 and CDR2 are DFQATT and SNEGSKA (reference sequence). The V end was cut by 3 bases, the J end by 1 base, with 12 bases between. This CDR3 is 14 amino acids long. DNA for the CDR3: TGCAGTGCTAGTTTAGCATTATATAACTATGGCTACACCTTC. Protein product: CSASLALYNYGYTF.

The gene calls are TRBV18 and TRBJ2-2, with a tentative D call TRBD1 (6 bases). This CDR3 comprises 15 residues. Germline assignment: CDR1 KGHSH and CDR2 LQKENI. Trimming took off 9 bases at V and 0 bases at J, with 14 bases between the two ends. CDR3 sequence: CASIQGLANTGELFF. The CDR3 nucleotides are TGTGCCAGTATACAGGGCCTCGCGAACACCGGGGAGCTGTTTTTT.

The gene calls are TRBV12-3 or TRBV12-4 and TRBJ1-2, with 8 bases matching TRBD1. This CDR3 has 13 residues. V lost 7 bases to trimming and J lost 7 bases; unmatched junction nucleotides: 8. The CDR3 bases are TGTGCCAGCACCTCAACAGGGGGAGGTGGCTACACCTTC. The encoded protein is CASTSTGGGGYTF.

V gene TRBV18 combines with J gene TRBJ1-2; 7 nucleotides agree with TRBD1. The CDR3 runs to 13 residues. V lost 4 bases and J lost 4; bases outside the gene matches: 3. CDR1 is KGHSH, CDR2 LQKENI, per germline. The DNA of the CDR3 is TGTGCCAGCTCACTGGACAGGATCTATGGCTACACCTTC. This codes for CASSLDRIYGYTF.

This rearrangement joins TRBV4-3 to TRBJ1-3; 8 bases are a match to TRBD1. CDR3 length: 16 amino acids. The germline CDR1 and CDR2 sequences are LGHNA and YSLEER. Germline trimming cut 1 base from V and 3 bases from J; bases unmatched to any gene: 5. This CDR3 is CASSQAFRGHGNTIYF. The CDR3 nucleotides are TGCGCCAGCAGCCAAGCTTTCAGGGGGCATGGAAACACCATATATTTT.

The chain couples TRBV16 to TRBJ2-1; a weak D match, TRBD2 (5 bases). Looked up from germline, CDR1 is KGHSY and CDR2 is FQNENV. The CDR3 covers 11 residues. Between the trimmed V and J ends, which lost 2 bases and 9 bases, there was a span of 5 bases. The CDR3 loop reads CASSQGLEQFF. CDR3 DNA sequence: TGTGCCAGCAGCCAAGGACTTGAGCAGTTCTTC.

The genes are TRBV19 and TRBJ2-7, with 10 bases aligning to TRBD2. CDR3 length: 16 residues. The V gene end was trimmed by 1 base and the J gene end by 6 bases; junction bases not matched to a gene: 9. In germline, CDR1 is LNHDA, CDR2 SQIVND (reference sequence). CDR3 sequence: CASSIVGASGRSEQYF. The CDR3 nucleotides read TGTGCCAGTAGTATAGTAGGGGCTAGCGGGAGAAGCGAGCAGTACTTC.

The chain carries TRBV19 and TRBJ2-7; TRBD2 aligns across 8 bases. Germline V gives CDR1 LNHDA, CDR2 SQIVND (reference sequence). The CDR3 is 15 residues long. The ends lost 2 bases at V and 2 bases at J; junction bases unmatched: 5. Here the CDR3 DNA reads TGTGCCAGTAGTATAATCGGGGGGGCCCCCTACGAGCAGTACTTC. It yields the protein CASSIIGGAPYEQYF.

Comments on this clone: Within the sample, other DNA sequences also encode this same CDR3. The genes are TRBV7-2 and TRBJ1-4; D might be TRBD1 (5 bases). Germline V gene data show CDR1 as SGHTA and CDR2 as FQGNSA. Trimming removed 2 bases from V and 1 base from J, with 5 bases in between. The CDR3 spans 14 residues. CDR3 bases: TGTGCCAGCAGCTTAAGGGGAACTAATGAAAAACTGTTTTTT. Its protein product is CASSLRGTNEKLFF.

The chain links TRBV7-9 to TRBJ1-5; D is unresolved. Trimming removed 4 bases at V and 2 bases at J, with 12 bases between. The CDR3 consists of 15 residues. Germline V lookup: CDR1 SEHNR, CDR2 FQNEAQ (reference sequence). The CDR3 nucleotides read TGTGCCAGCAGCTCGACGGGTAACGGCAATCAGCCCCAGCATTTT. It yields the protein CASSSTGNGNQPQHF.

The genes are TRBV25-1 and TRBJ2-7; D is possibly TRBD2 (6 bases). The V and J ends lost 4 bases and 3 bases respectively, with 10 bases between them. Germline V gene sequence: CDR1 MGHDK, CDR2 SYGVNS. The CDR3 covers 13 residues. In DNA, the CDR3 is TGTGCCAGCAGTGCCGGGACTGTCTACGAGCAGTACTTC. Protein: CASSAGTVYEQYF.

This chain links TRBV11-1 with TRBJ2-2; D might be TRBD1 (5 bases). Trimming shortened V by 6 bases and J by 5 bases, and 16 bases separated the two germline ends. This CDR3 contains 15 residues. The germline V gene has CDR1 SGHAT and CDR2 FQDESV (reference sequence). The CDR3 bases are TGTGCCAGCAGTTCTTCATTATCAGGGACCGGGGAGCTGTTTTTT. It encodes CASSSSLSGTGELFF. Using reference TRBV11-1 and TRBJ2-2 for the parts outside the CDR3, the full variable domain is EAEVAQSPRYKITEKSQAVAFWCDPISGHATLYWYRQILGQGPELLVQFQDESVVDDSQLPKDRFSAERLKGVDSTLKIQPAELGDSAMYLCASSSSLSGTGELFFGEGSRLTVL.

The rearrangement joins TRBV3-1 (or the pseudogene TRBV3-2) to TRBJ2-3, with a tentative D call TRBD2 (5 bases). The V and J ends lost 4 bases and 4 bases respectively, with 12 bases between them. CDR1 and CDR2 from the germline V gene are LGHDT and YNNKEL (reference sequence). CDR3 length: 14 residues. The CDR3, as DNA: TGTGCCAGCAGCCCCGGGAACCACCCAGATACGCAGTATTTT. It codes for CASSPGNHPDTQYF.

The V call is TRBV3-1 (or the pseudogene TRBV3-2), the J call TRBJ2-7; 10 bases are a match to TRBD2. The CDR3 has 16 residues. The V segment lost 0 bases and the J segment 2 bases; nucleotides outside the gene matches: 4. CDR1 is LGHDT and CDR2 is YNNKEL in the germline V gene (reference sequence). DNA for the CDR3: TGTGCCAGCAGCCAAGATTCTAGCGGGAGCCCCTACGAGCAGTACTTC. Its translation: CASSQDSSGSPYEQYF.

The chain employs TRBV2 and TRBJ1-1; perhaps TRBD1 as D (6 bases). V lost 6 bases, J lost 7 bases, and 12 bases lay in between. The CDR3 has 12 residues. The V gene's germline CDR1 is SNHLY and CDR2 FYNNEI. The CDR3 sequence: CASSLQGYEAFF. The CDR3 DNA sequence: TGTGCCAGCAGCCTACAGGGATATGAAGCTTTCTTT.

This clone showed up just once. The gene calls are TRBV5-1 and TRBJ2-1, with 8 bases identical to TRBD1. The germline V gene has CDR1 SGHRS and CDR2 YFSETQ. There are 16 residues in the CDR3. The V segment lost 7 bases and the J segment 8 bases; nucleotides outside the gene matches: 17. The DNA of the CDR3 is TGCGCCAGCGGCATCCCTAGGGGACAGGACACCGATGAGCAGTTCTTC. As protein: CASGIPRGQDTDEQFF.

V is TRBV2 and J is TRBJ2-3; D unclear. Germline V CDR1 and CDR2: SNHLY, FYNNEI. The CDR3 consists of 10 residues. The V end was cut by 5 bases, the J end by 6 bases, with 3 bases between. The CDR3 DNA follows: TGTGCCAGCAGTCTGGATACGCAGTATTTT. This encodes CASSLDTQYF.

The genes are TRBV10-3 and TRBJ2-2; tentative D call: TRBD2 (5 bases). The V end lost 0 bases, the J end lost 5 bases, and 7 bases lay between the germline ends. CDR3 size: 14 residues. The germline gives CDR1 ENHRY, CDR2 SYGVKD. CDR3 in amino acids: CAISESGSTGELFF. CDR3 bases: TGTGCCATCAGTGAGTCAGGGAGTACCGGGGAGCTGTTTTTT.

The J gene is TRBJ1-5, the V gene TRBV4-3; 8 nucleotides match TRBD1. The CDR3 extends over 15 amino acids. CDR1 is LGHNA, CDR2 YSLEER, per germline. After removal of 1 base from V and 3 bases from J, the junction contained 2 bases not matched to a gene. CDR3 loop: CASSQGTGHNQPQHF. DNA of the CDR3: TGCGCCAGCAGCCAAGGGACAGGGCACAATCAGCCCCAGCATTTT.

This chain connects TRBV7-2 to TRBJ2-1; TRBD2 agrees at 8 bases. Trimming cost V 3 bases and J 7 bases; bases outside gene matches: 8. CDR3 length: 15 amino acids. Germline V lookup: CDR1 SGHTA, CDR2 FQGNSA. The CDR3 sequence: CASSFGLATWNEQFF. CDR3 bases: TGTGCCAGCAGCTTTGGACTAGCCACCTGGAATGAGCAGTTCTTC.

This clone was observed a single time. The V gene is TRBV5-1, the J gene TRBJ2-1; TRBD1 agrees at 7 bases. Germline V gene sequence: CDR1 SGHRS, CDR2 YFSETQ. J was trimmed by 0 bases and V by 4 bases; bases with no gene match: 7. The CDR3 covers 16 residues. The CDR3 here is CASSVGTAFSYNEQFF. As DNA, the CDR3 is TGCGCCAGCAGCGTAGGGACAGCCTTCTCCTACAATGAGCAGTTCTTC.

The rearrangement links TRBV18 to TRBJ1-1; no reliable D call. Trimming left V 2 bases short and J 0 bases short, with 10 bases between. The CDR3 covers 15 residues. Germline CDR1 and CDR2: KGHSH and LQKENI. This chain's CDR3 is CASSPTRELNTEAFF. Here the CDR3 DNA reads TGTGCCAGCTCACCAACGAGAGAACTGAACACTGAAGCTTTCTTT.

This clone was found once. J is TRBJ1-5 and V is TRBV10-3; possible D gene TRBD1, 6 bases. The V end was cut by 6 bases, the J end by 4 bases, with 16 bases between. CDR3 length: 15 amino acids. Germline V gene lookup returns CDR1 ENHRY and CDR2 SYGVKD. The CDR3 protein is CAIREAGASNQPQHF. In DNA, the CDR3 is TGTGCCATCAGGGAGGCAGGGGCTTCTAATCAGCCCCAGCATTTT.

The gene calls are TRBV19 and TRBJ2-3; 12 nucleotides match TRBD2. This CDR3 has 18 residues. Germline V CDR1 and CDR2: LNHDA, SQIVND (reference sequence). J gave up 1 base and V 2 bases, and 7 bases lay outside the gene matches. CDR3: CASSIRGTSGRRTDTQYF. The CDR3, as DNA: TGTGCCAGTAGTATAAGGGGCACTAGCGGGAGGCGCACAGATACGCAGTATTTT.